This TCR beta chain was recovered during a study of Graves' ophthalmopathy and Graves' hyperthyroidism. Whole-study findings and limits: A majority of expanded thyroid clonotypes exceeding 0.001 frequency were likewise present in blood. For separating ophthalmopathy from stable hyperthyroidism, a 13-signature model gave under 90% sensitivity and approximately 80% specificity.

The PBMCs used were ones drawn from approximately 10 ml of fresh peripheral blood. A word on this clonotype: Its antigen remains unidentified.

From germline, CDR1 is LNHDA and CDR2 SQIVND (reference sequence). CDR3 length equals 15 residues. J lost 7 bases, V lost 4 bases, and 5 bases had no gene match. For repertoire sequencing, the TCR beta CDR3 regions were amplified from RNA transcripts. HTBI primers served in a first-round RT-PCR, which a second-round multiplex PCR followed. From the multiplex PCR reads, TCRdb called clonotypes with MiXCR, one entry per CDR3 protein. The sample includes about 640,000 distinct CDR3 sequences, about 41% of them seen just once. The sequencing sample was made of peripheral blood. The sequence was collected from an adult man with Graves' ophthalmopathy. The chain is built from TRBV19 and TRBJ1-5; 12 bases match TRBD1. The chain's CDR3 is CASSTGTGGEQPQHF. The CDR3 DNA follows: TGTGCCAGTAGTACGGGGACAGGGGGCGAACAGCCCCAGCATTTT.